The following is a T cell receptor beta chain sequence with its context. Its antigen is unknown. No qualities accompany the bases; no much larger clone lies one base away. The library was built by means of the immunoSEQ multiplex PCR assay. Held by TCRdb, this immuneACCESS table contains in-frame sequences only and omits some clones. Under half of the omission traces to an unresolved V gene where checked; the cause of the rest is unknown. The sample table shows hundreds of thousands of clones, and around 87% are seen once. The ten largest clonotypes hold 0.0094% of the sample. The CDR3 spans 17 residues, from the cysteine through the phenylalanine. Left in the record is the CDR3 DNA by itself, 51 bases read in frame from the first base. As encoded in the germline V gene, CDR1 is MDHEN while CDR2 is SYDVKM. For this chain, trimming is 1 base at the V end and 3 bases at the J end, and the number of junction bases without a gene match is 10.

This sample was included in a study of shared T cell receptors in the human thymus (dated by TCRdb to the early 2020s). In terms of the full investigation: The study examined how the human thymus generates shared, self-reactive T-cell receptor alpha chains.

This sample was also put to use in a study of human thymus T cells. The second publication reports: The donors were immunologically healthy infants in Finland who had open corrective cardiac surgery for congenital heart defects. Thymus tissue was collected as surgical resects that were removed during corrective cardiac surgery. Both the thymic and the peripheral blood repertoires appeared to show biased V and J gene segment usage. According to the related research, thymic TCR repertoires were highly overlapping among unrelated individuals. TCR alpha and beta repertoires from about 8 infant thymus samples and a few related peripheral blood samples were characterized in the study. Donor ages ranged from about 7 to 244 days, and the cohort comprised 5 to 7 male and two female infants. After being mechanically released from the tissue, thymocytes were kept at -70 degrees C in pellets of roughly 9.5-31 million cells. A QIAsymphony instrument was used to extract genomic DNA from frozen cell pellets. The immunoSEQ multiplex PCR assay was used to amplify the TCRB and TCRAD loci from a standardized quantity of quality-controlled genomic DNA. The amplicons spanned the V(D)J region and were long enough to cover the CDR3 and allow V and J genes to be identified. The commercial immunoSEQ service was used to sequence amplicons on an Illumina platform. Corrections for primer bias and sequencing errors followed previously described methods, while TCRAD and TCRB definitions were based on the IMGT database. Repertoires were analysed with immunoSEQ Analyzer 3.0 and VDJTools, covering basic statistics, V/J segment usage, diversity estimates, rarefaction and pairwise overlap. Diversity was estimated using the Chao1, ChaoE, Efron-Thisted, Shannon and inverse Simpson indices, and was also estimated on datasets down-sampled to the size of the smallest sample. Repertoire overlap used strict matching of CDR3 nucleotide sequence, V gene and J gene, with Jaccard-based multidimensional scaling clustering. On average, roughly 800,000 unique TCRB clonotypes were obtained from thymus samples, compared with 65,000 to 90,000 from blood samples.

The sequence was collected from a boy under three years old with a congenital heart defect. Donor details come from another sample of the same person, matched by shared clones. Material for sequencing was thymocytes. The chain is made from TRBV28 and TRBJ2-5, with 8 central nucleotides matching TRBD2. The sequenced DNA is TGTGCCAGCAGTTTATTCCAGATAGCGGGAATCAAAGAGACCCAGTACTTC. The encoded protein is CASSLFQIAGIKETQYF.